This T cell receptor (beta chain) emerged from a study of cytomegalovirus exposure and HLA in healthy donors. The wider study: Clustering assigned around 77% of the approximately 430 genotyped donors to the Caucasian-associated ancestry cluster. Study-wide results and caveats: Compared with the roughly 700-donor mean, an Asian-associated ancestry cluster reportedly had fewer N-insertions, according to a later analysis. Most of the CMV-associated TCR beta chains (in a later analysis) appeared to be HLA-restricted.

The PCR used 60 Vbeta and 13 Jbeta primers. TCRdb keeps only in-frame clones here, not all; method: immunoSEQ multiplex PCR. The sample includes about 120,000 clones, 65% to 75% of them seen just once. A word on this clone: Its antigen remains unidentified.

Healthy donors of bone marrow made up the group. The specimen sequenced was PBMCs. The source is a man in his forties in good health and CMV-seropositive.

The CDR3 loop reads CASSLAGQSSGNTIYF. In DNA form, the CDR3 reads TGTGCCAGCAGCTTGGCGGGACAAAGCTCTGGAAACACCATATATTTT. The chain uses TRBV5-4 and TRBJ1-3; TRBD1 might be the D (6 bases). Germline CDR1 SGHNT, CDR2 YYREEE (reference sequence). The CDR3 spans 16 residues. V lost 0 bases, J lost 0 bases, and 10 bases lay in between.